This T cell receptor beta chain was captured in a study of shared clonotypes between healthy human individuals. General study points: The sharing of roughly 5% of naive CD4 clonotypes was seen across several donors. Clonotypes not shared had lower generation probabilities than those common to all four donors.

Remarks on this clone: Its target is not known.

Produced via immunoSEQ multiplex PCR; TCRdb's table is partial and in-frame only. The sample has some 1 million clones, around 76% seen once. V lost 5 bases and J lost 4; bases outside the gene matches: 3. The CDR3 consists of 14 residues. CDR1 MDHEN and CDR2 SYDVKM come from the germline V gene. The sequenced material came from memory CD4+ T cells sorted from blood. Subset specified: CD45RA-negative fraction. The chain combines TRBV28 with TRBJ1-4; 8 bases align to TRBD1. The source of this sequence is a young man in good health. The CDR3 DNA reads as TGTGCCAGCAGTGGACAGGGCCTTAATGAAAAACTGTTTTTT. This translates into CASSGQGLNEKLFF.